This T cell receptor (beta chain) was retrieved from a study of T cell repertoires in cytomegalovirus infection (dated by TCRdb to about 2019). The study in broad terms: Alongside well-studied HLA-B-restricted epitopes, the peptide stimulations were aimed at recently identified HLA-C-restricted CMV epitopes, whose presentation resists viral immunomodulation. Donor HLA type was relevant to the analysis, as public TCR beta signatures indicated carriage of CMV infection together with the matching HLA type.

Trimming takes 3 bases from V and 2 bases from J, and the germline ends sit 19 bases apart. Taken from cysteine to phenylalanine, the CDR3 has 17 residues. Only CDR3 DNA is held: 51 bases, read in frame from base 1. Beyond this particular receptor, the publication reports: The ex vivo response was dominated by HLA-C-restricted CMV-specific TCR beta clonotypes, which also provided the single most frequent clonotype in two of eight donors. Cumulative frequency of public TCR beta family members discriminated carriers of CMV infection plus the relevant HLA type in this cohort and an independent approximately 360-donor cohort.

The treatment or condition tag for this specimen amounts to: in vitro stimulation with specific CMV peptide epitopes to enrich CMV-specific T cells. About this clonotype itself: Its antigen remains undetermined. No base-level quality is on record; no much larger clone is a single base apart.

TCRdb records Illumina HiSeq 1500 as the sequencer. Starting from the raw public reads, TCRdb applied fastp trimming at Q25, assembled clones with MiXCR and retained in-frame beta chains. Each entry merges the rows of one CDR3 protein and shows their most common DNA and genes. The sample profile shows about 920,000 distinct CDR3 sequences; roughly a third of them were found once. Roughly an eighth of the sample comes from the top ten. The clonotype comes from a human donor in good health (CMV status not recorded). Some clones in this sample may be carry-over from other donors' samples. The chain links TRBV12-3 or TRBV12-4 with TRBJ1-2, with the D gene call left open. The sequences come from cultured CD8+ T cells from PBMCs, collected from culture after CMV antigen stimulation. This receptor carries the CDR3 CASSFIRKPVPNYGYTF. In nucleotides, the sequence is TGTGCCAGCAGTTTTATACGGAAACCGGTTCCCAACTATGGCTACACCTTC.